What follows are 8 T cell receptor beta chains derived from one specimen sequenced in a study of identical twins. TCRdb fed the 5' RACE reads into MiXCR, producing one record per CDR3 protein. The data show 1.5 million to 2 million distinct CDR3 sequences, 25% to 35% seen once. Sequences were obtained from cord blood. The receptors stem from a newborn girl in good health.

This clonotype came up a few times. V and J are TRBV6-1 and TRBJ2-5, with TRBD2 matching over 12 bases. With 8 bases clipped from V and 1 base from J, the junction kept 8 bases outside the gene matches. The CDR3 contains 16 residues. The germline V gene has CDR1 MNHNS and CDR2 SASEGT. In DNA, the CDR3 is TGTGCCAGCGTGTTTTGGACTAGCGGGGTCCAAGAGACCCAGTACTTC. This translates into CASVFWTSGVQETQYF.

This chain uses TRBV12-3 or TRBV12-4 with TRBJ1-6; tentative D call: TRBD1 (6 bases). The CDR3 length is 15 residues. The ends were cut back, 2 bases at V and 8 bases at J, with 13 bases in the middle. CDR3 sequence reads: CASSLSRGGYSPLHF. The CDR3 nucleotides read TGTGCCAGCAGTTTATCGAGGGGGGGGTATTCACCCCTCCACTTT.

This clonotype was picked up a small number of times. The chain recombines TRBV13 with TRBJ2-7; TRBD2 is a possible D gene (6 bases). CDR1 is PRHDT, CDR2 FYEKMQ, per germline (reference sequence). CDR3 size: 15 residues. Trimming removed 3 bases from V and 3 bases from J, with 15 bases in between. The CDR3 DNA sequence: TGTGCCAGCAGCTTGTACCGGGACTCCCACTACGAGCAGTACTTC. This gives the protein CASSLYRDSHYEQYF. Based on the CDR3 plus reference TRBV13 and TRBJ2-7, the full variable domain is AAGVIQSPRHLIKEKRETATLKCYPIPRHDTVYWYQQGPGQDPQFLISFYEKMQSDKGSIPDRFSAQQFSDYHSELNMSSLELGDSALYFCASSLYRDSHYEQYFGPGTRLTVT.

The rearrangement joins TRBV20-1 to TRBJ1-4; possible D gene TRBD1, 5 bases. CDR3 length equals 12 residues. Trimming stripped 3 bases from V and 8 bases from J, with 10 bases between. Per the germline V gene, CDR1 is DFQATT and CDR2 is SNEGSKA (reference sequence). CDR3 region: CSASRDPEKLFF. The CDR3 DNA follows: TGCAGTGCTAGCCGGGACCCCGAAAAACTGTTTTTT.

This clonotype has a handful of counts. The CDR3 protein is CASSLDGSGRAGETQYF. DNA of the CDR3: TGTGCCAGCAGCTTGGACGGCAGCGGGAGGGCCGGGGAGACCCAGTACTTC. The V and J genes are TRBV5-6 and TRBJ2-5, with 10 bases aligning to TRBD2. Germline CDR1 reads SGHDT; CDR2 reads YYEEEE. V shed 0 bases, J shed 5 bases, and the junction held 10 bases outside the gene matches. The CDR3 consists of 17 residues.

This clonotype was seen at least ten times. The chain employs TRBV7-2 and TRBJ2-7, with 7 positions matching TRBD2. Unmatched junction bases numbered 16, after V lost 2 bases and J lost 3 bases. Germline-derived CDR1 and CDR2 are SGHTA and FQGNSA. CDR3 length equals 18 residues. In DNA form, the CDR3 reads TGTGCCAGCAGCTTAACATCGGGTTGGGCTAGCGGAAACTACGAGCAGTACTTC. It codes for CASSLTSGWASGNYEQYF.

Notes on this clonotype: The junction departs from the called germline gene at one end, perhaps through a read error. This chain links TRBV20-1 with TRBJ1-4; the D gene is possibly TRBD1 (6 bases). The CDR3 spans 13 residues. Germline V gene sequence: CDR1 DFQATT, CDR2 SNEGSKA (reference sequence). CDR3 sequence: CSARAPDSEKLFF. The CDR3, as DNA: TGCAGTGCTAGAGCCCCGGACAGTGAAAAGCTGTTTTTT.

V is TRBV20-1 and J is TRBJ1-4; D may be TRBD1 (6 bases). V was pared by 3 bases and J by 4 bases, with 12 bases between. This CDR3 contains 14 residues. Germline CDR1 is DFQATT and CDR2 is SNEGSKA (reference sequence). The CDR3 loop reads CSASPDSHNEKLFF. The CDR3 DNA reads TGCAGTGCTAGTCCGGACAGCCATAATGAAAAACTGTTTTTT.